Detailed here is one T cell receptor (beta chain). With a J-beta primer mix and a sample-barcoded 5' primer, a second PCR ran roughly 6 to 11 cycles. A single record per CDR3 protein comes from TCRdb applying MiXCR to the 5' RACE reads. The table records fewer than 2,000,000 distinct CDR3 sequences, about 32% of them present only once. V gave up 5 bases and J gave up 5 bases, with 15 bases separating them. There are 14 residues in the CDR3. The germline V gene has CDR1 LGHDT and CDR2 YNNKEL (reference sequence). The entry originates in a study of blood T cells in healthy people across ages. This sequence originates from a woman in her thirties in good health. J is TRBJ2-5 and V is TRBV3-1; TRBD2 might be the D (7 bases). Sequencing was carried out using blood. CDR3 nucleotides: TGTGCCAGCAGCTACAGGGAGGGGAGGGAGACCCAGTACTTC. Translating it yields CASSYREGRETQYF.